This T cell receptor (beta chain) appears in the sequencing data of a study of CD8 T cells in Susac syndrome. The CDR3 loop spans 13 amino acids. Trimming shortened V by 4 bases and J by 7 bases, and 11 bases separated the two germline ends. Germline lookup yields CDR1 MGHRA and CDR2 YSYEKL. Random hexamers were used to reverse transcribe an amount of roughly 0.45 to 1 ug RNA. TCRdb fed the immunoSEQ multiplex PCR reads into MiXCR, producing one record per CDR3 protein. The data contain about 80,000 distinct CDR3 sequences, 94% of them singletons. The sample comprised CD8+ T cells from PBMCs. The TCR originated in a human donor in good health. This chain joins TRBV4-1 and TRBJ1-5; D is unresolved. The CDR3 sequence: CASSRGVEQPQHF. Written as DNA, the CDR3 is TGCGCCAGCAGCCGAGGTGTGGAACAGCCCCAGCATTTT.